Shown below are 7 T cell receptor beta chains from a single sample sequenced in a study of lung T cells in sarcoidosis with Löfgren's syndrome. MiXCR was run by TCRdb on the reads, yielding one entry per CDR3 protein. Among more than 6,500 distinct CDR3 sequences, over 20% were seen once, and the ten largest hold 20% to 25%. Material for sequencing was CD4+ T cells from bronchoalveolar lavage fluid. The receptor set was obtained from a human donor with sarcoidosis (Löfgren's syndrome or another form), or a control subject (not recorded which).

This clonotype showed up many times. CDR3 residues: CSAIRLAGGEQYF. The CDR3 coding sequence is TGCAGTGCTATCCGACTAGCGGGGGGAGAGCAGTACTTC. V usage is TRBV20-1 and J usage is TRBJ2-7, with 13 bases identical to TRBD2. The length of the CDR3 is 13 residues. V lost 4 bases, J lost 7 bases, and 4 bases stayed unmatched. The germline V gene has CDR1 DFQATT and CDR2 SNEGSKA (reference sequence).

The rearrangement uses TRBV12-3 or TRBV12-4 and TRBJ1-1; D not resolved. The V gene lost 11 bases and the J gene lost 4 bases, with 20 bases spanning the gap. The CDR3 covers 14 residues. In nucleotides, the CDR3 is TGTGCCGGCACCAAACGCGGGGATGGCACTGAAGCTTTCTTT. Translating it yields CAGTKRGDGTEAFF.

This clonotype was recorded a few times. The J gene is TRBJ1-6, the V gene TRBV6-1, with D tentatively TRBD1 (5 bases). V lost 5 bases and J lost 5, with 10 bases in between. In germline, CDR1 is MNHNS, CDR2 SASEGT. The CDR3 runs 14 residues. The CDR3: CASSQGLDNSPLHF. The CDR3 nucleotides read TGTGCCAGCAGTCAGGGACTGGATAATTCACCCCTCCACTTT.

This clonotype showed up many times. The rearrangement uses TRBV28 and TRBJ2-7; 7 bases are a match to TRBD1. With V trimmed by 5 bases and J by 4 bases, 5 bases remained unmatched. There are 13 residues in the CDR3. The germline gives CDR1 MDHEN, CDR2 SYDVKM. The CDR3 region is CASSPTGPYEQYF. The CDR3 DNA is TGTGCCAGCAGTCCGACAGGGCCTTACGAGCAGTACTTC.

Concerning this clonotype itself: A much larger clonotype is one base distant, so this may be a read error. V and J are TRBV27 and TRBJ2-2; 7 bases agree with TRBD1. The CDR3 runs to 18 residues. Germline lookup yields CDR1 MNHEY and CDR2 SMNVEV (reference sequence). The J segment lost 6 bases and the V segment lost 7 bases, leaving 20 bases of the junction unmatched. CDR3 region: CASKGSPNRGINAGELFF. The CDR3 nucleotides are TGTGCCAGCAAAGGGTCCCCCAACAGGGGAATTAACGCCGGGGAGCTGTTTTTT.

This chain connects TRBV5-5 to TRBJ1-1; D ambiguous. The CDR3 runs to 14 residues. The germline V gene encodes CDR1 SGHKS and CDR2 YYEKEE (reference sequence). V was shortened by 0 bases and J by 0 bases, with 6 bases between the two germline ends. The CDR3 is CASSLGSMNTEAFF. In DNA form, the CDR3 reads TGTGCCAGCAGCTTGGGATCCATGAACACTGAAGCTTTCTTT.

The rearrangement uses TRBV6-1 and TRBJ2-7; D possibly matches TRBD1 or TRBD2 (5 bases each). Trimming removed 5 bases at V and 9 bases at J, with 11 bases between. CDR3 size: 11 residues. The germline gives CDR1 MNHNS, CDR2 SASEGT. Here the CDR3 reads CASSTTRGQYF. The CDR3 nucleotides read TGTGCCAGCAGTACTACGAGGGGGCAGTACTTC.